The 15 T cell receptor beta chains listed next were all sequenced from one sample in a study of blood T cells in healthy people across ages. The use of a sample-barcoded 5' primer and a J-beta primer mix characterized a second PCR of 7 to 11 cycles. TCRdb used MiXCR to reprocess the 5' RACE reads, holding one entry per CDR3 protein. This table has about 720,000 distinct CDR3 sequences, approximately 22% appearing once. Sequenced: blood. The receptors here all came from a man aged 65-85 years in good health.

The J gene is TRBJ2-1, the V gene TRBV4-1; D might be TRBD2 (7 bases). Germline CDR1 reads MGHRA; CDR2 reads YSYEKL. The CDR3 runs to 17 residues. Trimming stripped 0 bases from V and 4 bases from J, with 16 bases between. For the CDR3, the DNA is TGCGCCAGCAGCCAAGAAGGGGGGGGCTCCTTTTACAATGAGCAGTTCTTC. It translates to CASSQEGGGSFYNEQFF.

This clonotype has just a few counts. A much larger clonotype is one base distant, so this may be a read error. The J gene is TRBJ2-7, the V gene TRBV3-1; D is undetermined. In germline, CDR1 is LGHDT, CDR2 YNNKEL (reference sequence). Trimming took 1 base from V and 6 from J, leaving 4 bases between them. This CDR3 region has 11 residues. The CDR3 DNA reads TGTGCCAGCAGCCAAGTCTCCGAGCAGTACTTC. Protein sequence: CASSQVSEQYF.

This clonotype was counted between two and nine times. CDR3 residues: CASSLGRYGYTF. Here the CDR3 DNA reads TGTGCCAGCAGCTTGGGTCGCTATGGCTACACCTTC. The chain recombines TRBV7-8 with TRBJ1-2; D call uncertain. V lost 3 bases, J lost 4 bases, and 6 bases lay in between. The CDR3 covers 12 residues. The germline V gene encodes CDR1 SGHVS and CDR2 FQNEAQ.

The rearrangement links TRBV7-9 to TRBJ1-4; D gene uncertain. The CDR3 consists of 16 residues. Trimming took 1 base from V and 8 from J, leaving 17 bases between them. In germline, CDR1 is SEHNR, CDR2 FQNEAQ (reference sequence). This chain's CDR3 is CASSLGVGLPREKLFF. The CDR3 DNA sequence: TGTGCCAGCAGCTTAGGGGTGGGCCTCCCTAGGGAAAAACTGTTTTTT.

This clonotype has ten or more counts. The V and J genes are TRBV7-2 and TRBJ2-1; TRBD1 matches at 11 bases. V shed 2 bases and J 6 bases; nucleotides not matched to a gene: 3. Per germline, CDR1 SGHTA and CDR2 FQGNSA. The CDR3 runs 15 residues. CDR3 DNA: TGTGCCAGCAGCTTATCCGGGACAGGGGGCAATGAGCAGTTCTTC. The encoded protein is CASSLSGTGGNEQFF.

This chain connects TRBV6-2 or TRBV6-3 to TRBJ1-1, with TRBD1 matching over 7 bases. The CDR3 contains 15 residues. Germline CDR1 is MNHEY and CDR2 is SVGEGT. V shed 7 bases, J shed 2 bases, and the junction held 10 bases outside the gene matches. The CDR3 region is CASTDPRQGNTEAFF. Written as DNA, the CDR3 is TGTGCCAGCACCGACCCTAGACAGGGCAACACTGAAGCTTTCTTT.

Only a few counts were recorded for this clonotype. V is TRBV20-1 and J is TRBJ2-7; 11 bases match TRBD2. The CDR3 is 15 amino acids. V trimming: 4 bases; J trimming: 3 bases; junction bases outside the gene matches: 8. Germline lookup yields CDR1 DFQATT and CDR2 SNEGSKA (reference sequence). For the CDR3, the DNA is TGCAGTGCTACTCCGACTAGCGGGGCTTACTACGAGCAGTACGTC. Amino acids: CSATPTSGAYYEQYV.

This clonotype was recorded a few times. The J gene is TRBJ1-2, the V gene TRBV25-1; 11 nucleotides align to TRBD1. V lost 4 bases, J lost 5 bases, and 6 bases stayed unmatched. The germline V gene encodes CDR1 MGHDK and CDR2 SYGVNS. CDR3 length equals 15 residues. CDR3 in amino acids: CASSVSGTGGYGYTF. The CDR3 nucleotides read TGTGCCAGCAGTGTCTCCGGGACAGGGGGATATGGCTACACCTTC.

This clonotype was counted a few times. V usage is TRBV12-3 or TRBV12-4 and J usage is TRBJ2-5; 7 bases are a match to TRBD2. The CDR3 totals 15 residues. V lost 6 bases, J lost 2 bases, and 9 bases stayed unmatched. CDR3 protein: CASRTGLVSQETQYF. In DNA, the CDR3 is TGTGCCAGCAGAACCGGACTAGTTTCTCAAGAGACCCAGTACTTC.

V gene TRBV5-1 combines with J gene TRBJ2-1, with D perhaps assigned TRBD1 or TRBD2 (5 bases each). Trimming cost V 2 bases and J 5 bases, with 8 bases left between them. Germline V lookup: CDR1 SGHRS, CDR2 YFSETQ. CDR3 length: 13 residues. This chain's CDR3 is CASSFWGNNEQFF. CDR3 nucleotide sequence: TGCGCCAGCAGCTTCTGGGGGAACAATGAGCAGTTCTTC.

A few counts support this clonotype. The gene calls are TRBV29-1 and TRBJ1-1; possible D gene TRBD1, 5 bases. Trimming left V 6 bases short and J 5 bases short, with 19 bases between. Germline values: CDR1 SQVTM, CDR2 ANQGSEA. The CDR3 is made up of 14 amino acids. The CDR3 region has the DNA TGCAGCGTGGGGCTAAGAGGATGGGGGACTGAAGCTTTCTTT. It yields the protein CSVGLRGWGTEAFF.

V gene TRBV5-1 combines with J gene TRBJ2-5, with 11 bases lining up with TRBD1. The end of the DNA is better explained by TRBJ2-1, so the J call may be wrong. The CDR3 loop spans 17 amino acids. Per the germline V gene, CDR1 is SGHRS and CDR2 is YFSETQ. The CDR3 loop reads CASSTGQGDFKNNEQFF. The CDR3 DNA sequence: TGCGCCAGCAGTACGGGACAGGGGGACTTCAAGAACAATGAGCAGTTCTTC.

The V and J genes are TRBV20-1 and TRBJ2-3; 8 bases match TRBD1. The CDR3 extends over 16 amino acids. Germline V CDR1 and CDR2: DFQATT, SNEGSKA (reference sequence). J lost 4 bases, V lost 5 bases, and 14 bases had no gene match. CDR3 DNA sequence: TGCAGTGCTGGAACCTTTGACAGGGGAGGTTCAGATACGCAGTATTTT. Translated: CSAGTFDRGGSDTQYF.

In this sample, this clonotype turned up a few times. The chain joins TRBV7-2 to TRBJ1-3; D remains unclear. This CDR3 is 15 amino acids long. Per germline, CDR1 SGHTA and CDR2 FQGNSA. V was cut by 5 bases and J by 0 bases, with 11 bases left in between. The CDR3 loop reads CASSLRRNSGNTIYF. CDR3 nucleotides: TGTGCCAGCAGCCTCCGACGGAACTCTGGAAACACCATATATTTT.

The chain joins TRBV5-1 to TRBJ1-1; D remains unclear. The CDR3 spans 15 residues. The germline V gene encodes CDR1 SGHRS and CDR2 YFSETQ. The germline V and J ends were trimmed by 4 bases and 2 bases, with 15 bases remaining between them. The CDR3 spells CASSPLADTNTEAFF. The CDR3 DNA follows: TGCGCCAGCAGCCCCCTGGCAGATACAAACACTGAAGCTTTCTTT.